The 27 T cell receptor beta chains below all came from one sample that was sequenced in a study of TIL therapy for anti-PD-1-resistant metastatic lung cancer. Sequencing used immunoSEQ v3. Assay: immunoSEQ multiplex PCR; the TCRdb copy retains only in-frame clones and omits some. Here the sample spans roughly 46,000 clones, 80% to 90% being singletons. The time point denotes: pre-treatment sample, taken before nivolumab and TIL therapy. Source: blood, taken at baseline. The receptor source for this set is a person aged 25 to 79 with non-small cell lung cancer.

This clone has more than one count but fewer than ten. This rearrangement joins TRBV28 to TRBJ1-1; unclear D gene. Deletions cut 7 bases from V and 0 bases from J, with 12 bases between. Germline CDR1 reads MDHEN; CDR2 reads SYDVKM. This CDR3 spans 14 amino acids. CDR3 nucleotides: TGTGCCAGCACCCCGGCGGGAATGAACACTGAAGCTTTCTTT. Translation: CASTPAGMNTEAFF.

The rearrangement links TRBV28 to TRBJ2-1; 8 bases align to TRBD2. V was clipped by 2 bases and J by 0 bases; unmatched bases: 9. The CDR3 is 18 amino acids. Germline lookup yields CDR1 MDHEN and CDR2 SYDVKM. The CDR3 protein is CASSLLVGTSGSYNEQFF. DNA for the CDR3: TGTGCCAGCAGTTTACTCGTTGGTACTAGCGGCTCCTACAATGAGCAGTTCTTC.

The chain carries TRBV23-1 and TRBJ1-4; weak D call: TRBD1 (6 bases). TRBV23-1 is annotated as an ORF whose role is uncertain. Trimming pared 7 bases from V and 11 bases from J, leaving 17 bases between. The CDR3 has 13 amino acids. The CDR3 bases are TGCGCCAGCACCCGTCGGACAGTGGGGAAACTGTTTTTT. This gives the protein CASTRRTVGKLFF.

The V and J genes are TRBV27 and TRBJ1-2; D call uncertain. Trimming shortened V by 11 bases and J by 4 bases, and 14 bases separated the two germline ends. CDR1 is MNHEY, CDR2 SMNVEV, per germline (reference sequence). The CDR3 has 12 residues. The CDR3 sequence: CAPWEPPYGYTF. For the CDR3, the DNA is TGTGCCCCCTGGGAACCGCCCTATGGCTACACCTTC.

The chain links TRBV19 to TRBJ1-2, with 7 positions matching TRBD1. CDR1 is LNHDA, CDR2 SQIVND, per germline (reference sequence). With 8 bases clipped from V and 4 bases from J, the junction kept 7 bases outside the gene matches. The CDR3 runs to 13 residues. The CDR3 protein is CASAGTERYGYTF. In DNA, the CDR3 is TGTGCCAGTGCGGGGACAGAACGCTATGGCTACACCTTC. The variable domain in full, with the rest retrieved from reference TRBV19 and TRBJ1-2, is DGGITQSPKYLFRKEGQNVTLSCEQNLNHDAMYWYRQDPGQGLRLIYYSQIVNDFQKGDIAEGYSVSREKKESFPLTVTSAQKNPTAFYLCASAGTERYGYTFGSGTRLTVV.

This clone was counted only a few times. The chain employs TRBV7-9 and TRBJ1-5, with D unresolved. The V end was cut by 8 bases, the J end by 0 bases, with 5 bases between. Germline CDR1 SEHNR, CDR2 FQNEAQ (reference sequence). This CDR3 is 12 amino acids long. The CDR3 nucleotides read TGTGCCAGCTCTCTTAGCAATCAGCCCCAGCATTTT. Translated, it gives CASSLSNQPQHF. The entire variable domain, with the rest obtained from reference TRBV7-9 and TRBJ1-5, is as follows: DTGVSQNPRHKITKRGQNVTFRCDPISEHNRLYWYRQTLGQGPEFLTYFQNEAQLEKSRLLSDRFSAERPKGSFSTLEIQRTEQGDSAMYLCASSLSNQPQHFGDGTRLSIL.

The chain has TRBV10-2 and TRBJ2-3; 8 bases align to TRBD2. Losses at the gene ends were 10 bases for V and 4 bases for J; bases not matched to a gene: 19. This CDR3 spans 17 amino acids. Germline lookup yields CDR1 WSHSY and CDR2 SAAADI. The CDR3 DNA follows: TGCGCCACCTCGACTGGGGCTAGCGGGTCCGGCCCAGATACGCAGTATTTT. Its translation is CATSTGASGSGPDTQYF.

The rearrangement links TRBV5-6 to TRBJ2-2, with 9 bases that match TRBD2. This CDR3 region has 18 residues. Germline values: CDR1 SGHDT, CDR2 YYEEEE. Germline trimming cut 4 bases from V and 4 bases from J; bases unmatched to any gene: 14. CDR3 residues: CASSRVSGALAGTGELFF. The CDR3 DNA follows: TGTGCCAGCAGCCGGGTTTCGGGGGCACTAGCGGGCACCGGGGAGCTGTTTTTT.

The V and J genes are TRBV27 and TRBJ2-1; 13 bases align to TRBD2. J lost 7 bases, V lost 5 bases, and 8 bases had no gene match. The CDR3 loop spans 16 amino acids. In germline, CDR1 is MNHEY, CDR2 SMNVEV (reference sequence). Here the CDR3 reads CASSGGTSGKGNEQFF. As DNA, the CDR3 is TGTGCCAGCAGTGGGGGGACTAGCGGGAAGGGAAATGAGCAGTTCTTC.

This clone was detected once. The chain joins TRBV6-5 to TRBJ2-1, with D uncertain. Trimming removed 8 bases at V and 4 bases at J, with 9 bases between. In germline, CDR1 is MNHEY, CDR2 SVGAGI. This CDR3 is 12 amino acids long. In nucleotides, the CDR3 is TGTGCCAGCTTTGGAGTATACAATGAGCAGTTCTTC. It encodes CASFGVYNEQFF.

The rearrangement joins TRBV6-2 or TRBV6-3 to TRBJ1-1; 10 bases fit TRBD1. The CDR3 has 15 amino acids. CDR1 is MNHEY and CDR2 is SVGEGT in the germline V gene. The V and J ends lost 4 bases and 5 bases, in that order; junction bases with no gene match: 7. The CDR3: CASSFRRTGGTEAFF. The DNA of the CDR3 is TGTGCCAGCAGTTTCCGGAGGACAGGGGGGACTGAAGCTTTCTTT.

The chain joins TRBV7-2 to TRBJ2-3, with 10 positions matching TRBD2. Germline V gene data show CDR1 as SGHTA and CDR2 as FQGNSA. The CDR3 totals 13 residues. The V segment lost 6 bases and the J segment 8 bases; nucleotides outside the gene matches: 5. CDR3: CASRSGGAGTQYF. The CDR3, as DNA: TGTGCCAGCAGGAGCGGGGGGGCCGGTACGCAGTATTTT.

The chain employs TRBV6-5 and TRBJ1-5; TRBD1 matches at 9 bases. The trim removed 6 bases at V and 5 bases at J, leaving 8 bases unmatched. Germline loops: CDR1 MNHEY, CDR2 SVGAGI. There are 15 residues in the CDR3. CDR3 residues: CASSLRDREHQPQHF. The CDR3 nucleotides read TGTGCCAGCAGCCTCCGGGACAGGGAACATCAGCCCCAGCATTTT.

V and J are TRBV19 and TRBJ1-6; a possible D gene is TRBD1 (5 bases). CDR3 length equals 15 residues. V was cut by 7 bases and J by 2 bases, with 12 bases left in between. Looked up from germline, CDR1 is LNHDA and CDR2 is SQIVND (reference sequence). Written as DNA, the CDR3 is TGTGCCAGTAACACAGGAAAGCCCTATAATTCACCCCTCCACTTT. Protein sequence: CASNTGKPYNSPLHF.

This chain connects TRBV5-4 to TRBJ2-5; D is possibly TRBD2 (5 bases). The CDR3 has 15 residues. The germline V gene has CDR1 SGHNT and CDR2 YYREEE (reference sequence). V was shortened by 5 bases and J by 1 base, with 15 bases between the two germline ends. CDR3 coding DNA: TGTGCCAGCAGTCTCTCTAGCCGACGCCAAGAGACCCAGTACTTC. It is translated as CASSLSSRRQETQYF.

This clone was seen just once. The CDR3 is CASSRGQGVDEQYF. The CDR3 region has the DNA TGTGCCAGTAGCCGGGGACAGGGCGTGGACGAGCAGTACTTC. The J gene is TRBJ2-7, the V gene TRBV19; 9 nucleotides line up with TRBD1. This CDR3 region has 14 residues. Germline V gene lookup returns CDR1 LNHDA and CDR2 SQIVND (reference sequence). V shed 6 bases and J 5 bases; nucleotides not matched to a gene: 8. The complete variable domain, with remaining parts taken from reference TRBV19 and TRBJ2-7, reads DGGITQSPKYLFRKEGQNVTLSCEQNLNHDAMYWYRQDPGQGLRLIYYSQIVNDFQKGDIAEGYSVSREKKESFPLTVTSAQKNPTAFYLCASSRGQGVDEQYFGPGTRLTVT.

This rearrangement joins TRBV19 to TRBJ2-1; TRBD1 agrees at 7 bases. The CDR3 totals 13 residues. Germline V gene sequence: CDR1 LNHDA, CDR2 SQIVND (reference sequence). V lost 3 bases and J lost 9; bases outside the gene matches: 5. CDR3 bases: TGTGCCAGTAGTATGCAGGGGGTTGGTGAGCAGTTCTTC. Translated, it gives CASSMQGVGEQFF.

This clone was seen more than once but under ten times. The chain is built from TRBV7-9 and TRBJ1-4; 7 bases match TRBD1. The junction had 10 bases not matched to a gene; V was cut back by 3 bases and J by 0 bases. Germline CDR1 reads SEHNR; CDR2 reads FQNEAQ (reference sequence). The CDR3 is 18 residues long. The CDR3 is CASSFGQGGIATNEKLFF. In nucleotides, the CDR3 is TGTGCCAGCAGCTTCGGGCAGGGGGGAATTGCAACTAATGAAAAACTGTTTTTT.

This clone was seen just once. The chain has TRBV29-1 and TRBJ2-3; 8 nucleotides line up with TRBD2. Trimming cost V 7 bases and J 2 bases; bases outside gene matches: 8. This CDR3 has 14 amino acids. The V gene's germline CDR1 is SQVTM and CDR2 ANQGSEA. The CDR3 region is CSALRTSSTDTQYF. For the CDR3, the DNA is TGCAGCGCCCTCCGGACTAGCTCCACAGATACGCAGTATTTT.

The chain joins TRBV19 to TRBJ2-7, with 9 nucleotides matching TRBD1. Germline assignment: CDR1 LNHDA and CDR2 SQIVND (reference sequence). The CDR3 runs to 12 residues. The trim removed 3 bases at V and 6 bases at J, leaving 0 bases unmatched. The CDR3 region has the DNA TGTGCCAGTAGTATGGACAGGGGCGAGCAGTACTTC. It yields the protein CASSMDRGEQYF.

In DNA form, the CDR3 reads TGTGCCAGCAGCCTGGCTCACTCCTACGAGCAGTACTTC. Translating it yields CASSLAHSYEQYF. The rearrangement links TRBV11-2 to TRBJ2-7, with D unresolved. The germline V gene has CDR1 SGHAT and CDR2 FQNNGV. CDR3 length: 13 amino acids. V lost 5 bases to trimming and J lost 0 bases, with 8 bases between them.

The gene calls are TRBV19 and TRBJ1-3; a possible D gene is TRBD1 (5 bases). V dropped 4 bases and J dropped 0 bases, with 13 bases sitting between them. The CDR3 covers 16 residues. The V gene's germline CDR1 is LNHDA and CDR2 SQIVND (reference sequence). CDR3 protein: CASSNLDSTSGNTIYF. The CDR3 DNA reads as TGTGCCAGTAGTAATCTCGACAGCACCTCTGGAAACACCATATATTTT.

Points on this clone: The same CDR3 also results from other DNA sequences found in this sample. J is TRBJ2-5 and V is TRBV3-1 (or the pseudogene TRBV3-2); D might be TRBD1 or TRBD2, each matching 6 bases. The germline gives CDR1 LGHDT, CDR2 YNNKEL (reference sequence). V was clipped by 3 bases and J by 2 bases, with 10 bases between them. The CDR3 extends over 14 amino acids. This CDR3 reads CASSHRGGQETQYF. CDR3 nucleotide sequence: TGTGCCAGCAGCCATCGAGGGGGGCAAGAGACCCAGTACTTC.

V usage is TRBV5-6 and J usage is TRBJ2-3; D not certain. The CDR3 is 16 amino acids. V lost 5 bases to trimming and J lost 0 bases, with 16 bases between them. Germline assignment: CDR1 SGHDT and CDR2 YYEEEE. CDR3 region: CASSRSVGTSTDTQYF. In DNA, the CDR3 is TGTGCCAGCAGTCGGAGCGTGGGAACTAGCACAGATACGCAGTATTTT.

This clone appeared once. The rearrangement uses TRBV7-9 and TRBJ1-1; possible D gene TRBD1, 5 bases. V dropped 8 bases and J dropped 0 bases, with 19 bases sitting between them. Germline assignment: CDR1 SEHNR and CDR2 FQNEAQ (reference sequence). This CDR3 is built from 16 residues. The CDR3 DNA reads TGTGCCAGCCTAGTGGGGCGTCCCTCCATGAACACTGAAGCTTTCTTT. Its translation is CASLVGRPSMNTEAFF.

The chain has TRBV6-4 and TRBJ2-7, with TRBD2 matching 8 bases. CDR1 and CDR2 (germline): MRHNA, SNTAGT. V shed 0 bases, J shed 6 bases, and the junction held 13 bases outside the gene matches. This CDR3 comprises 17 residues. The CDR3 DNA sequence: TGTGCCAGCAGTGACTCGAAGGTTGGTAGCGGGGCTGGCGAGCAGTACTTC. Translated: CASSDSKVGSGAGEQYF.

The CDR3 loop is CASGLVGSGFADTQYF. CDR3 DNA: TGTGCTAGTGGTTTGGTAGGGAGCGGTTTTGCAGATACGCAGTATTTT. The chain combines TRBV12-5 with TRBJ2-3, with a weak D call TRBD2 (5 bases). V shed 0 bases and J shed 4 bases, with 14 bases lying between them. The CDR3 spans 16 residues. CDR1 is LGHNT and CDR2 is FRNRAP in the germline V gene.